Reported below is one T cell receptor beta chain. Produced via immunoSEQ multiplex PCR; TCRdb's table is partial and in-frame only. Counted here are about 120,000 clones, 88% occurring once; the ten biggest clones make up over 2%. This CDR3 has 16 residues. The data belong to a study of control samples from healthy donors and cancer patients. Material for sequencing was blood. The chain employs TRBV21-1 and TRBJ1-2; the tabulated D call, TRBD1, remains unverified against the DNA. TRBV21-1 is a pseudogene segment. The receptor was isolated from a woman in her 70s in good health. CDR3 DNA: TGTGCCAGCAGCAAACCCGCCGACAGGGGGTCTGCGGGCTACACCTTC. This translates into CASSKPADRGSAGYTF.